This T cell receptor (beta chain) was documented in a study of technical replicates of blood from several donors. This CDR3 spans 13 amino acids. Germline CDR1 SGHNT, CDR2 YYREEE (reference sequence). V was trimmed by 1 base and J by 3 bases, leaving 4 bases between them. TCRdb keeps only in-frame clones here, not all; method: immunoSEQ multiplex PCR. Counted here are roughly 68,000 clones, roughly 93% occurring once; the ten biggest clones make up around 0.38%. The V and J genes are TRBV5-4 and TRBJ2-2; unclear D gene. This TCR was sampled from a human donor in good health. Sequenced material: T cells isolated from PBMCs. Here the CDR3 reads CASSLLDTGELFF. The CDR3 DNA reads as TGTGCCAGCAGCTTGCTAGACACCGGGGAGCTGTTTTTT.